The 21 T cell receptor beta chains given below trace back to one sample, sequenced in a study of blood T cell repertoires in COVID-19. TCRdb's copy holds only in-frame clones and misses some; the assay was immunoSEQ multiplex PCR. The repertoire holds around 290,000 clones, with approximately 86% as singletons. Sequencing was carried out using PBMCs or T cells enriched from blood (not recorded which). These receptors were collected from a woman younger than 30 who had recovered from COVID-19.

V usage is TRBV7-2 and J usage is TRBJ1-1; tentative D call: TRBD1 (6 bases). V dropped 0 bases and J dropped 4 bases, with 12 bases sitting between them. The length of the CDR3 is 15 residues. The V gene's germline CDR1 is SGHTA and CDR2 FQGNSA. The CDR3 DNA follows: TGTGCCAGCAGCTTAGCCGGGACAAGGAGCACTGAAGCTTTCTTT. This encodes CASSLAGTRSTEAFF.

The rearrangement joins TRBV7-9 to TRBJ2-2; tentative D call: TRBD1 (5 bases). The V gene's germline CDR1 is SEHNR and CDR2 FQNEAQ (reference sequence). V was pared by 4 bases and J by 4 bases, with 16 bases between. This CDR3 spans 16 amino acids. CDR3 coding DNA: TGTGCCAGCAGCTCAACGCGTCCTCAGGGCACCGGGGAGCTGTTTTTT. Translation: CASSSTRPQGTGELFF.

The chain has TRBV2 and TRBJ1-6, with 8 bases aligning to TRBD1. CDR1 is SNHLY, CDR2 FYNNEI, per germline. The V segment lost 6 bases and the J segment 7 bases; nucleotides outside the gene matches: 2. The CDR3 contains 13 residues. Here the CDR3 DNA reads TGTGCCAGCAGGGACAGGGACAATTCACCCCTCCACTTT. This translates into CASRDRDNSPLHF.

In this sample, this clone turned up once. The rearrangement joins TRBV6-5 to TRBJ2-2; D unclear. The germline V and J ends were trimmed by 3 bases and 8 bases, with 10 bases remaining between them. The germline CDR1 and CDR2 sequences are MNHEY and SVGAGI. This CDR3 has 13 residues. The DNA for the CDR3 is TGTGCCAGCAGTTATGAATCGCGGGGGGAGCTGTTTTTT. Protein product: CASSYESRGELFF.

This chain connects TRBV5-4 to TRBJ2-2; no firm D call. The CDR3 length is 15 residues. Germline lookup yields CDR1 SGHNT and CDR2 YYREEE (reference sequence). V was clipped by 3 bases and J by 0 bases, with 9 bases between them. CDR3 residues: CASSSARSNTGELFF. The DNA of the CDR3 is TGTGCCAGCAGCTCCGCTCGGTCGAACACCGGGGAGCTGTTTTTT.

The rearrangement joins TRBV25-1 to TRBJ2-7, with 8 bases that match TRBD1. The CDR3 totals 13 residues. V lost 3 bases and J lost 5; bases outside the gene matches: 3. Germline V gene sequence: CDR1 MGHDK, CDR2 SYGVNS. CDR3 bases: TGTGCCAGCAGTGACAGGGGGCCCAACGAGCAGTACTTC. Translation: CASSDRGPNEQYF.

The chain has TRBV5-5 and TRBJ2-7, with D maybe TRBD1 (5 bases). V was shortened by 3 bases and J by 3 bases, with 7 bases between the two germline ends. This CDR3 region has 12 residues. CDR1 is SGHKS and CDR2 is YYEKEE in the germline V gene (reference sequence). The CDR3 is CASSYGHYEQYF. In DNA, the CDR3 is TGTGCCAGCAGCTATGGACACTACGAGCAGTACTTC. Drawing the rest from reference TRBV5-5 and TRBJ2-7, the complete variable domain is DAGVTQSPTHLIKTRGQQVTLRCSPISGHKSVSWYQQVLGQGPQFIFQYYEKEERGRGNFPDRFSARQFPNYSSELNVNALLLGDSALYLCASSYGHYEQYFGPGTRLTVT.

V usage is TRBV7-2 and J usage is TRBJ2-2; D is unclear. Trimming removed 4 bases at V and 4 bases at J, with 19 bases between. The CDR3 sequence is 17 residues long. In germline, CDR1 is SGHTA, CDR2 FQGNSA. In nucleotides, the CDR3 is TGTGCCAGCAGCTATTATCCGGGTCGAGCCCCCACCGGGGAGCTGTTTTTT. The encoded protein is CASSYYPGRAPTGELFF. Combining the CDR3 with reference TRBV7-2 and TRBJ2-2 gives the whole variable domain GAGVSQSPSNKVTEKGKDVELRCDPISGHTALYWYRQSLGQGLEFLIYFQGNSAPDKSGLPSDRFSAERTGGSVSTLTIQRTQQEDSAVYLCASSYYPGRAPTGELFFGEGSRLTVL.

The rearrangement joins TRBV10-2 to TRBJ2-1, with TRBD2 matching 8 bases. Germline V CDR1 and CDR2: WSHSY, SAAADI. V dropped 0 bases and J dropped 0; count of bases not matched to a gene: 7. The CDR3 runs 18 residues. The CDR3 DNA follows: TGCGCCAGCAGTGAGTCGATGACTAGCGATAGCTCCTACAATGAGCAGTTCTTC. Translated: CASSESMTSDSSYNEQFF.

This chain joins TRBV10-3 and TRBJ2-6, with D possibly matching TRBD2 (6 bases). Germline CDR1 and CDR2: ENHRY and SYGVKD. The ends were cut back, 5 bases at V and 0 bases at J, with 17 bases in the middle. This CDR3 region has 18 residues. Here the CDR3 reads CAISLTGAPVSGANVLTF. The CDR3 bases are TGTGCCATCAGTCTGACGGGAGCCCCCGTCTCTGGGGCCAACGTCCTGACTTTC.

This sequence joins TRBV9 and TRBJ1-5, with 10 bases fitting TRBD1. The CDR3 has 14 amino acids. Germline values: CDR1 SGDLS, CDR2 YYNGEE. After removal of 4 bases from V and 9 bases from J, the junction contained 7 bases not matched to a gene. CDR3 nucleotides: TGTGCCAGCAGCCCCCGGACAGGGGGTTCGCCCCAGCATTTT. This sequence encodes CASSPRTGGSPQHF.

The CDR3 here is CASSSYLRTVGSQKLFF. CDR3 coding DNA: TGTGCCAGCAGTTCGTATTTAAGGACAGTTGGATCGCAAAAACTGTTTTTT. The rearrangement joins TRBV27 to TRBJ1-4; D is possibly TRBD1 (6 bases). Germline loops: CDR1 MNHEY, CDR2 SMNVEV (reference sequence). This CDR3 spans 17 amino acids. Trimming shortened V by 4 bases and J by 9 bases, and 24 bases separated the two germline ends.

V and J are TRBV5-1 and TRBJ2-1, with 8 bases lining up with TRBD2. The CDR3 is 16 residues long. Germline V gene sequence: CDR1 SGHRS, CDR2 YFSETQ. The V segment lost 0 bases and the J segment 5 bases; nucleotides outside the gene matches: 7. CDR3 DNA sequence: TGCGCCAGCAGCTTGGGGAGCGGGGGAGGTAACAATGAGCAGTTCTTC. It is translated as CASSLGSGGGNNEQFF.

CDR3: CAITQTGQSSYNEQFF. In nucleotides, the CDR3 is TGTGCCATCACTCAGACAGGTCAGAGCTCCTACAATGAGCAGTTCTTC. The V call is TRBV10-3, the J call TRBJ2-1; a possible D gene is TRBD1 (6 bases). The germline V and J ends were trimmed by 7 bases and 0 bases, with 16 bases remaining between them. Per germline, CDR1 ENHRY and CDR2 SYGVKD. The CDR3 is 16 amino acids.

CDR3 DNA sequence: TGTGCCAGCAGCCCCCGCGGGACAGGGGTTACTAGCGGGGGTCCCGTCGATGAGCAGTTCTTC. Amino acids: CASSPRGTGVTSGGPVDEQFF. This chain joins TRBV9 and TRBJ2-1; possibly TRBD2 for D (11 bases). The V gene lost 4 bases and the J gene lost 8 bases, with 37 bases spanning the gap. CDR1 SGDLS and CDR2 YYNGEE come from the germline V gene. There are 21 residues in the CDR3.

This sequence joins TRBV7-9 and TRBJ2-3; TRBD2 agrees at 9 bases. Germline V gene data show CDR1 as SEHNR and CDR2 as FQNEAQ (reference sequence). The CDR3 is made up of 16 amino acids. V shed 6 bases and J 0 bases; nucleotides not matched to a gene: 7. CDR3 region: CASSSVAGASTDTQYF. CDR3 bases: TGTGCCAGCAGTTCCGTAGCGGGGGCTAGCACAGATACGCAGTATTTT. Using reference TRBV7-9 and TRBJ2-3 for the parts outside the CDR3, the full variable domain is DTGVSQNPRHKITKRGQNVTFRCDPISEHNRLYWYRQTLGQGPEFLTYFQNEAQLEKSRLLSDRFSAERPKGSFSTLEIQRTEQGDSAMYLCASSSVAGASTDTQYFGPGTRLTVL.

This clone was counted once. The chain links TRBV6-6 to TRBJ1-1, with 8 bases aligning to TRBD1. Per the germline V gene, CDR1 is MNHNY and CDR2 is SVGAGI (reference sequence). Trimming took 4 bases from V and 6 from J; bases not matched to a gene: 7. This CDR3 has 14 amino acids. CDR3 residues: CASSFGQGMSEAFF. The CDR3, as DNA: TGTGCCAGCAGTTTCGGACAGGGAATGTCTGAAGCTTTCTTT.

The sample holds one count of this clone. One junction end disagrees with the germline gene, perhaps due to a read error. The chain carries TRBV3-1 (or the pseudogene TRBV3-2) and TRBJ1-1, with D possibly being TRBD1 (5 bases). The CDR3 is made up of 13 amino acids. Germline lookup yields CDR1 LGHDT and CDR2 YNNKEL (reference sequence). CDR3 sequence: CASTQKGYTEAFF. For the CDR3, the DNA is TGTGCCAGCACCCAAAAGGGGTATACTGAAGCTTTCTTT.

The chain uses TRBV11-2 and TRBJ2-5; 11 nucleotides line up with TRBD1. Germline CDR1 SGHAT, CDR2 FQNNGV. V lost 0 bases, J lost 5 bases, and 2 bases stayed unmatched. The CDR3 covers 15 residues. CDR3 region: CASSLDGDRGETQYF. The CDR3 region has the DNA TGTGCCAGCAGCTTAGATGGGGACAGGGGGGAGACCCAGTACTTC.

The chain is built from TRBV7-8 and TRBJ2-7, with 14 nucleotides matching TRBD2. The CDR3 sequence is 15 residues long. V lost 1 base and J lost 4; bases outside the gene matches: 0. CDR1 and CDR2 from the germline V gene are SGHVS and FQNEAQ. DNA of the CDR3: TGTGCCAGCAGCTTAGGACTAGCGGGAGGGTACGAGCAGTACTTC. Amino acids: CASSLGLAGGYEQYF.

For the CDR3, the DNA is TGTGCCAGCAGCCAAGAACTATCCATCTACAATTCACCCCTCCACTTT. Protein sequence: CASSQELSIYNSPLHF. The chain couples TRBV3-1 (or the pseudogene TRBV3-2) to TRBJ1-6; D unclear. Between the trimmed V and J ends, which lost 0 bases and 7 bases, there was a span of 13 bases. The CDR3 is made up of 16 amino acids. Per the germline V gene, CDR1 is LGHDT and CDR2 is YNNKEL (reference sequence).